The 28 T cell receptor beta chains given below trace back to one sample, sequenced in a study of response to subunit inactivated influenza vaccine. TCRdb processed the RT-PCR reads anew with MiXCR; each CDR3 protein has one entry. The table includes roughly 700,000 distinct CDR3 sequences, about 14% detected once. The starting material was PBMCs from blood, obtained approximately 15 days before vaccination. Receptor source: a man aged 50 to 59 who received an inactivated influenza vaccine.

In this sample, this clonotype turned up many times. The V and J genes are TRBV4-1 and TRBJ2-2; 11 bases match TRBD1. J gave up 6 bases and V 3 bases, and 9 bases lay outside the gene matches. Germline CDR1 MGHRA, CDR2 YSYEKL. The CDR3 has 17 residues. CDR3 nucleotides: TGCGCCAGCAGCCAGACCGGGACAGGGGGTTTAGCCGGGGAGCTGTTTTTT. This gives the protein CASSQTGTGGLAGELFF.

Only a few counts were recorded for this clonotype. The gene calls are TRBV7-8 and TRBJ2-3; 9 bases map to TRBD2. This CDR3 contains 15 residues. Germline values: CDR1 SGHVS, CDR2 FQNEAQ. V lost 5 bases, J lost 2 bases, and 5 bases stayed unmatched. CDR3 in amino acids: CASSPRTSATDTQYF. The CDR3 DNA sequence: TGTGCCAGCAGCCCCCGGACTAGCGCCACAGATACGCAGTATTTT.

V and J are TRBV4-2 and TRBJ2-1, with a possible D match to TRBD2 (6 bases). Trimming cost V 4 bases and J 7 bases, with 17 bases left between them. Germline values: CDR1 LGHNA, CDR2 YNFKEQ. The CDR3 has 15 amino acids. The CDR3 coding sequence is TGTGCCAGCAGCCTAGACCGGGACTCCTTGAATGAGCAGTTCTTC. Translation: CASSLDRDSLNEQFF.

The rearrangement links TRBV20-1 to TRBJ2-3; 11 bases agree with TRBD2. J was trimmed by 6 bases and V by 6 bases; bases with no gene match: 14. This CDR3 is 16 amino acids long. Germline V gene sequence: CDR1 DFQATT, CDR2 SNEGSKA (reference sequence). The CDR3 spells CSAPTGLAGGRDTQYF. In nucleotides, the CDR3 is TGCAGTGCCCCAACAGGGCTAGCGGGAGGAAGGGATACGCAGTATTTT.

This chain uses TRBV11-1 with TRBJ1-1; the match to TRBD1 covers 8 bases. Germline V CDR1 and CDR2: SGHAT, FQDESV (reference sequence). V shed 3 bases and J 0 bases; nucleotides not matched to a gene: 15. The CDR3 runs 19 residues. The CDR3 DNA reads as TGTGCCAGCAGCTTCCCTAGGGGTGGACAGGGAAGGATGAACACTGAAGCTTTCTTT. Amino acid sequence: CASSFPRGGQGRMNTEAFF. Combining the CDR3 with reference TRBV11-1 and TRBJ1-1 gives the whole variable domain EAEVAQSPRYKITEKSQAVAFWCDPISGHATLYWYRQILGQGPELLVQFQDESVVDDSQLPKDRFSAERLKGVDSTLKIQPAELGDSAMYLCASSFPRGGQGRMNTEAFFGQGTRLTVV.

The CDR3 DNA reads as TGTGCCAGCAGCTTAACTACTCGAGAGACCCAGTACTTC. Protein sequence: CASSLTTRETQYF. The genes are TRBV7-6 and TRBJ2-5; D not certain. Between the trimmed V and J ends, which lost 2 bases and 4 bases, there was a span of 8 bases. The CDR3 spans 13 residues. Germline loops: CDR1 SGHVS, CDR2 FNYEAQ.

This clonotype was seen only a few times. J is TRBJ1-2 and V is TRBV10-3; D call uncertain. The CDR3 totals 14 residues. In germline, CDR1 is ENHRY, CDR2 SYGVKD. V dropped 3 bases and J dropped 2 bases, with 10 bases sitting between them. CDR3: CAISELSTNYGYTF. CDR3 bases: TGTGCCATCAGTGAACTCTCAACCAACTATGGCTACACCTTC.

This clonotype was found a few times. V and J are TRBV6-5 and TRBJ2-1; D perhaps matches TRBD2 (6 bases). From germline, CDR1 is MNHEY and CDR2 SVGAGI. CDR3 length: 17 residues. Trimming cost V 4 bases and J 8 bases, with 24 bases left between them. This chain's CDR3 is CASSSKTRLVLADEQFF. The CDR3 DNA follows: TGTGCCAGCAGTTCCAAGACAAGACTAGTTTTAGCCGATGAGCAGTTCTTC.

The CDR3 sequence: CASSRDRAENTGELFF. CDR3 nucleotide sequence: TGTGCCAGCAGCAGGGACAGGGCAGAGAACACCGGGGAGCTGTTTTTT. The chain has TRBV7-2 and TRBJ2-2, with 9 nucleotides matching TRBD1. The germline V gene has CDR1 SGHTA and CDR2 FQGNSA. With 5 bases clipped from V and 1 base from J, the junction kept 5 bases outside the gene matches. The CDR3 consists of 16 residues.

In its sample, this clonotype was seen a few times. The chain is built from TRBV20-1 and TRBJ1-2; D call uncertain. Trimming removed 5 bases at V and 5 bases at J, with 12 bases between. The CDR3 has 12 amino acids. The germline gives CDR1 DFQATT, CDR2 SNEGSKA (reference sequence). CDR3 in amino acids: CSAPPGLYGYTF. As DNA, the CDR3 is TGCAGTGCTCCTCCGGGTTTGTATGGCTACACCTTC.

This clonotype has more than one count but fewer than ten. The gene calls are TRBV20-1 and TRBJ2-3; maybe TRBD1 (5 bases). This CDR3 comprises 14 residues. V was cut by 4 bases and J by 3 bases, with 14 bases left in between. CDR1 is DFQATT, CDR2 SNEGSKA, per germline (reference sequence). CDR3 coding DNA: TGCAGTGCTAAAGCTTACGGACATACAGATACGCAGTATTTT. Protein: CSAKAYGHTDTQYF.

The rearrangement joins TRBV4-1 to TRBJ2-1, with D possibly TRBD1 on 6 matching bases. V lost 4 bases, J lost 7 bases, and 14 bases lay in between. The CDR3 length is 14 residues. Germline V gives CDR1 MGHRA, CDR2 YSYEKL. CDR3 DNA sequence: TGCGCCAGCAGCCGGATGGGGGCGGGTAATGAGCAGTTCTTC. Translation gives CASSRMGAGNEQFF.

The genes are TRBV28 and TRBJ2-2; TRBD1 matches at 8 bases. The CDR3 length is 17 residues. With V trimmed by 1 base and J by 4 bases, 8 bases remained unmatched. CDR1 is MDHEN and CDR2 is SYDVKM in the germline V gene. This CDR3 reads CASSLSFGTGVTGELFF. CDR3 in DNA: TGTGCCAGCAGTTTATCCTTTGGGACAGGAGTCACCGGGGAGCTGTTTTTT.

Ten or more counts support this clonotype. This chain links TRBV5-1 with TRBJ2-7; D is undetermined. Trimming removed 0 bases at V and 0 bases at J, with 10 bases between. The CDR3 contains 15 residues. Germline-derived CDR1 and CDR2 are SGHRS and YFSETQ. The CDR3 here is CASSLGGRSSYEQYF. The CDR3 DNA follows: TGCGCCAGCAGCTTGGGGGGTCGGAGCTCCTACGAGCAGTACTTC.

This clonotype was detected a few times. The genes are TRBV20-1 and TRBJ2-7; 11 positions agree with TRBD1. Trimming took 5 bases from V and 4 from J; bases not matched to a gene: 10. Per the germline V gene, CDR1 is DFQATT and CDR2 is SNEGSKA (reference sequence). CDR3 size: 15 residues. CDR3 coding DNA: TGCAGTGCTCTCTTTGGGACAGGGGGGCCTTACGAGCAGTACTTC. As protein: CSALFGTGGPYEQYF.

The V call is TRBV6-5, the J call TRBJ1-5; D is uncertain. The CDR3 loop spans 13 amino acids. V shed 3 bases and J shed 4 bases, with 7 bases lying between them. CDR1 MNHEY and CDR2 SVGAGI come from the germline V gene. This chain's CDR3 is CASSYDPNQPQHF. The CDR3 nucleotides read TGTGCCAGCAGTTATGACCCGAATCAGCCCCAGCATTTT.

The chain carries TRBV4-1 and TRBJ2-5, with D perhaps matching TRBD1 (5 bases). The V gene's germline CDR1 is MGHRA and CDR2 YSYEKL. This CDR3 spans 15 amino acids. The V gene lost 0 bases and the J gene lost 1 base, with 9 bases spanning the gap. CDR3 nucleotide sequence: TGCGCCAGCAGCCAAGATGGGGCCTTCCAAGAGACCCAGTACTTC. Its protein product is CASSQDGAFQETQYF.

This clonotype was detected only a few times. This chain connects TRBV29-1 to TRBJ1-4, with D possibly TRBD1 on 6 matching bases. The V gene lost 6 bases and the J gene lost 4 bases, with 15 bases spanning the gap. This CDR3 comprises 14 residues. Germline values: CDR1 SQVTM, CDR2 ANQGSEA. In DNA, the CDR3 is TGCAGCGTCCAACAGGGAGGTGGTAATGAAAAACTGTTTTTT. It yields the protein CSVQQGGGNEKLFF.

The chain couples TRBV20-1 to TRBJ1-5; D possibly corresponds to TRBD1 (6 bases). Looked up from germline, CDR1 is DFQATT and CDR2 is SNEGSKA (reference sequence). The CDR3 extends over 14 amino acids. The V end lost 6 bases, the J end lost 7 bases, and 19 bases lay between the germline ends. The CDR3 DNA is TGCAGTGCCCAAGCTAAGGACAGAGGACAGCCCCAGCATTTT. It encodes CSAQAKDRGQPQHF.

This clonotype was recorded at least ten times. The chain carries TRBV3-1 and TRBJ2-5, with no clear D. The CDR3 covers 12 residues. V was clipped by 2 bases and J by 10 bases, with 11 bases between them. In germline, CDR1 is LGHDT, CDR2 YNNKEL (reference sequence). CDR3 nucleotide sequence: TGTGCCAGCAGCCAAATTACGGTGGGCCAGTACTTC. It encodes CASSQITVGQYF.

This rearrangement joins TRBV10-3 to TRBJ1-1, with a tentative D call TRBD1 (5 bases). V was pared by 2 bases and J by 4 bases, with 17 bases between. There are 16 residues in the CDR3. Germline V gene sequence: CDR1 ENHRY, CDR2 SYGVKD. This CDR3 is CAISERQRLFPTEAFF. CDR3 DNA: TGTGCCATCAGTGAGCGACAGAGACTCTTTCCCACTGAAGCTTTCTTT.

This clonotype was seen a few times. The chain links TRBV25-1 to TRBJ2-5, with D perhaps matching TRBD2 (7 bases). The CDR3 loop spans 15 amino acids. CDR1 is MGHDK and CDR2 is SYGVNS in the germline V gene. V shed 1 base and J shed 6 bases, with 15 bases lying between them. Written as DNA, the CDR3 is TGTGCCAGCAGTGAATTTTGGGAGGGGGAAAAGACCCAGTACTTC. This sequence encodes CASSEFWEGEKTQYF.

This clonotype was detected a few times. V usage is TRBV28 and J usage is TRBJ1-2, with D uncertain. The CDR3 has 13 amino acids. V lost 5 bases, J lost 6 bases, and 13 bases lay in between. The germline V gene has CDR1 MDHEN and CDR2 SYDVKM. CDR3 nucleotide sequence: TGTGCCAGCAGTACCCTGGGGAGGGATGGCTACACCTTC. This sequence encodes CASSTLGRDGYTF.

The chain couples TRBV5-1 to TRBJ1-4; TRBD1 aligns across 8 bases. The length of the CDR3 is 14 residues. After removal of 5 bases from V and 8 bases from J, the junction contained 8 bases not matched to a gene. From germline, CDR1 is SGHRS and CDR2 YFSETQ. DNA for the CDR3: TGCGCCAGCAGACCAGGACAGGGAAGGGAAAAACTGTTTTTT. This gives the protein CASRPGQGREKLFF.

Here the CDR3 reads CASTLGLAGAGELFF. The CDR3, as DNA: TGTGCCAGCACCCTGGGGCTAGCGGGAGCTGGGGAGCTGTTTTTT. The chain joins TRBV12-3 or TRBV12-4 to TRBJ2-2; 10 bases match TRBD2. The CDR3 spans 15 residues. V lost 7 bases to trimming and J lost 8 bases; unmatched junction nucleotides: 10.

This chain joins TRBV6-1 and TRBJ2-1, with D possibly TRBD1 on 6 matching bases. The CDR3 runs to 14 residues. V lost 7 bases and J lost 2, with 12 bases in between. Germline V gene lookup returns CDR1 MNHNS and CDR2 SASEGT. The CDR3 region is CASIGDTAYNEQFF. The CDR3 nucleotides are TGTGCCAGCATAGGGGACACCGCCTACAATGAGCAGTTCTTC.

This clonotype was observed a few times. The CDR3 DNA reads TGCAGTGCTAGAGCCCTAAGCGGGGTCTACGAGCAGTACTTC. Protein: CSARALSGVYEQYF. The chain couples TRBV20-1 to TRBJ2-7, with TRBD2 matching over 7 bases. Germline assignment: CDR1 DFQATT and CDR2 SNEGSKA (reference sequence). Unmatched junction bases numbered 6, after V lost 1 base and J lost 3 bases. The CDR3 has 14 residues.

The chain links TRBV6-1 to TRBJ2-1, with 12 bases matching TRBD2. V was pared by 6 bases and J by 3 bases, with 6 bases of the junction left unmatched. The CDR3 length is 16 residues. Germline-derived CDR1 and CDR2 are MNHNS and SASEGT. The CDR3 loop is CASSVSSGGVYNEQFF. As DNA, the CDR3 is TGTGCCAGCAGCGTGTCTAGCGGGGGGGTCTACAATGAGCAGTTCTTC.